A single sample gave rise to the 24 T cell receptor beta chains below, sequenced in a study of blood T cell repertoires in COVID-19. The method was immunoSEQ multiplex PCR; TCRdb's version includes in-frame clones alone and lacks a portion of them. The sample holds roughly 400,000 clones, more than 75% seen once. The sample comprised peripheral blood. These receptors came from an older woman with COVID-19, enrolled during active disease.

In nucleotides, the CDR3 is TGCACCAGCAGCCAAGATACGACTAGCGGGGGCCTTATTCACTACGAGCAGTACTTC. Translation: CTSSQDTTSGGLIHYEQYF. The chain has TRBV1 and TRBJ2-7; the D call TRBD2 from the table was never checked on the DNA. TRBV1 is a documented pseudogene. This CDR3 spans 19 amino acids.

The chain links TRBV5-5 to TRBJ2-5; 8 nucleotides align to TRBD2. Trimming cost V 0 bases and J 2 bases; bases outside gene matches: 6. CDR3 length equals 16 residues. Germline CDR1 reads SGHKS; CDR2 reads YYEKEE (reference sequence). This CDR3 is CASSLAVTGGQETQYF. The DNA for the CDR3 is TGTGCCAGCAGCTTGGCCGTGACGGGGGGGCAAGAGACCCAGTACTTC.

The genes are TRBV10-3 and TRBJ2-5; 13 bases are shared with TRBD2. The trim removed 2 bases at V and 3 bases at J, leaving 0 bases unmatched. Germline V gives CDR1 ENHRY, CDR2 SYGVKD. This CDR3 is 15 amino acids long. The CDR3 region is CAISEGLAGEETQYF. The CDR3 DNA follows: TGTGCCATCAGTGAGGGACTAGCGGGAGAAGAGACCCAGTACTTC.

This chain connects TRBV5-1 to TRBJ2-2; the match to TRBD1 covers 7 bases. The CDR3 spans 16 residues. Trimming removed 1 base from V and 1 base from J; junction bases left unmatched: 4. Looked up from germline, CDR1 is SGHRS and CDR2 is YFSETQ. CDR3 loop: CASSLIGGGNTGELFF. In DNA form, the CDR3 reads TGCGCCAGCAGCTTGATAGGGGGCGGGAACACCGGGGAGCTGTTTTTT.

The chain uses TRBV19 and TRBJ1-4; 7 nucleotides align to TRBD1. The V and J ends lost 6 bases and 6 bases, in that order; junction bases with no gene match: 4. CDR1 and CDR2 from the germline V gene are LNHDA and SQIVND (reference sequence). There are 13 residues in the CDR3. CDR3 in DNA: TGTGCCAGTAGGAGACAGGGTGATGAAAAACTGTTTTTT. This gives the protein CASRRQGDEKLFF.

This clone turned up a few times. The gene calls are TRBV6-1 and TRBJ1-2, with TRBD1 matching over 12 bases. The CDR3 consists of 16 residues. V was pared by 6 bases and J by 4 bases, with 9 bases of the junction left unmatched. CDR1 is MNHNS and CDR2 is SASEGT in the germline V gene. DNA for the CDR3: TGTGCCAGCAGCGAACCGGGACAGGGGGCTGTCTATGGCTACACCTTC. Its translation is CASSEPGQGAVYGYTF.

This clone was recorded once. The chain has TRBV5-6 and TRBJ2-1, with D tentatively TRBD2 (5 bases). The germline V and J ends were trimmed by 0 bases and 10 bases, with 14 bases remaining between them. There are 14 residues in the CDR3. Germline CDR1 SGHDT, CDR2 YYEEEE. The DNA of the CDR3 is TGTGCCAGCAGCTTGGAGGTCGCAAGAGGGGAGCAGTTCTTC. Translated: CASSLEVARGEQFF.

The chain joins TRBV28 to TRBJ2-3; D gene unclear. V lost 8 bases, J lost 0 bases, and 12 bases lay in between. CDR1 is MDHEN, CDR2 SYDVKM, per germline. This CDR3 has 14 amino acids. This CDR3 reads CASARYSSTDTQYF. The CDR3, as DNA: TGTGCCAGCGCGCGGTATTCTAGCACAGATACGCAGTATTTT.

The chain has TRBV29-1 and TRBJ2-3, with TRBD2 matching 12 bases. From germline, CDR1 is SQVTM and CDR2 ANQGSEA. V was clipped by 8 bases and J by 3 bases; unmatched bases: 3. The CDR3 totals 13 residues. The CDR3 region is CSILAGGTDTQYF. CDR3 sequence (DNA): TGCAGCATTCTAGCGGGGGGGACAGATACGCAGTATTTT.

The chain links TRBV7-6 to TRBJ2-2; the match to TRBD2 covers 9 bases. CDR3 length: 16 amino acids. Looked up from germline, CDR1 is SGHVS and CDR2 is FNYEAQ. V lost 4 bases to trimming and J lost 3 bases; unmatched junction nucleotides: 6. CDR3 in amino acids: CASSSKAGGDTGELFF. The CDR3 DNA reads TGTGCCAGCAGCTCTAAAGCGGGGGGAGACACCGGGGAGCTGTTTTTT.

This clone came up once. A read error may produce the germline difference seen at one junction end. The rearrangement joins TRBV19 to TRBJ1-5, with 7 bases lining up with TRBD1. The CDR3 is 14 residues long. Germline values: CDR1 LNHDA, CDR2 SQIVND (reference sequence). DNA of the CDR3: TGTGCCAGTAGTATAGTTTTAAGGGATGGGACAGTAGGTTTT. Translated, it gives CASSIVLRDGTVGF. Filled out from reference TRBV19 and TRBJ1-5, the complete variable domain reads DGGITQSPKYLFRKEGQNVTLSCEQNLNHDAMYWYRQDPGQGLRLIYYSQIVNDFQKGDIAEGYSVSREKKESFPLTVTSAQKNPTAFYLCASSIVLRDGTVGFGDGTRLSIL.

As to this clone: Within the sample, other DNA sequences also encode this same CDR3. The genes are TRBV5-4 and TRBJ2-5; 7 bases map to TRBD2. Germline CDR1 SGHNT, CDR2 YYREEE (reference sequence). V gave up 3 bases and J gave up 5 bases; unmatched junction bases: 7. The CDR3 is 14 residues long. Written as DNA, the CDR3 is TGTGCCAGCAGCTCCCCAAGGGGAGGGGAGACCCAGTACTTC. Residues: CASSSPRGGETQYF.

The J gene is TRBJ1-1, the V gene TRBV6-5; D is undetermined. The germline gives CDR1 MNHEY, CDR2 SVGAGI. The V end was cut by 6 bases, the J end by 0 bases, with 8 bases between. The CDR3 contains 13 residues. The CDR3 DNA sequence: TGTGCCAGCAGGTTGACACTGAACACTGAAGCTTTCTTT. It translates to CASRLTLNTEAFF.

This sequence joins TRBV5-5 and TRBJ1-3; D is possibly TRBD1 (6 bases). CDR3 length: 13 residues. In germline, CDR1 is SGHKS, CDR2 YYEKEE (reference sequence). Trimming pared 2 bases from V and 4 bases from J, leaving 7 bases between. This CDR3 reads CASSFDRGNTIYF. The CDR3 DNA is TGTGCCAGCAGCTTCGACAGGGGAAACACCATATATTTT.

The rearrangement links TRBV5-1 to TRBJ2-2; D is possibly TRBD2 (6 bases). The CDR3 extends over 14 amino acids. The germline gives CDR1 SGHRS, CDR2 YFSETQ. Trimming cost V 3 bases and J 4 bases, with 10 bases left between them. This chain's CDR3 is CASSYSTSTGELFF. As DNA, the CDR3 is TGCGCCAGCAGCTATTCGACTAGCACCGGGGAGCTGTTTTTT.

The rearrangement joins TRBV10-2 to TRBJ2-7, with TRBD2 identical over 9 bases. This CDR3 region has 13 residues. The V segment lost 6 bases and the J segment 3 bases; nucleotides outside the gene matches: 3. Germline values: CDR1 WSHSY, CDR2 SAAADI. The CDR3, as DNA: TGCGCCAGCAGGGGTAGCGGGGGCTACGAGCAGTACTTC. It translates to CASRGSGGYEQYF.

The chain carries TRBV2 and TRBJ2-1; a possible D gene is TRBD1 (6 bases). CDR1 is SNHLY and CDR2 is FYNNEI in the germline V gene. This CDR3 has 12 amino acids. Trimming stripped 9 bases from V and 5 bases from J, with 11 bases between. The CDR3 region is CARDYRDNEQFF. The CDR3 DNA sequence: TGTGCCAGGGATTACAGGGACAATGAGCAGTTCTTC.

V and J are TRBV19 and TRBJ2-1; D is possibly TRBD2 (6 bases). Germline V gene sequence: CDR1 LNHDA, CDR2 SQIVND (reference sequence). The CDR3 extends over 16 amino acids. The ends were cut back, 4 bases at V and 6 bases at J, with 19 bases in the middle. CDR3 in DNA: TGTGCCAGTAGTAGCCCCGGAGGGGCGGGCCCCAATGAGCAGTTCTTC. Protein product: CASSSPGGAGPNEQFF.

The chain combines TRBV5-5 with TRBJ2-5; maybe TRBD2 (5 bases). Trimming pared 7 bases from V and 3 bases from J, leaving 16 bases between. Per the germline V gene, CDR1 is SGHKS and CDR2 is YYEKEE (reference sequence). The CDR3 is made up of 14 amino acids. The CDR3 protein is CASLSYGVEETQYF. The CDR3 DNA follows: TGTGCCAGCCTCTCGTACGGGGTGGAAGAGACCCAGTACTTC.

This clone was observed once. V and J are TRBV18 and TRBJ1-2; no definite D call. The CDR3 consists of 15 residues. Trimming took off 0 bases at V and 5 bases at J, with 13 bases between the two ends. Germline V lookup: CDR1 KGHSH, CDR2 LQKENI. The CDR3 region has the DNA TGTGCCAGCTCACCACCGCTCCCCGCCCGGTATGGCTACACCTTC. Translated, it gives CASSPPLPARYGYTF. Looking up the rest from reference TRBV18 and TRBJ1-2 gives the full variable domain: NAGVMQNPRHLVRRRGQEARLRCSPMKGHSHVYWYRQLPEEGLKFMVYLQKENIIDESGMPKERFSAEFPKEGPSILRIQQVVRGDSAAYFCASSPPLPARYGYTFGSGTRLTVV.

This chain uses TRBV7-3 with TRBJ1-2; D remains unclear. The V and J ends lost 2 bases and 0 bases respectively, with 4 bases between them. Germline-derived CDR1 and CDR2 are SGHTA and FQGTGA. The CDR3 has 13 residues. In DNA, the CDR3 is TGTGCCAGCAGCTTAGGCCCTAACTATGGCTACACCTTC. Translating gives CASSLGPNYGYTF.

This clone occurred once. CDR3 protein: CASSSLSSGGEYF. For the CDR3, the DNA is TGTGCCAGCAGCTCCCTTTCTAGCGGGGGCGAGTACTTC. This sequence joins TRBV12-3 or TRBV12-4 and TRBJ2-4; TRBD2 agrees at 10 bases. J lost 14 bases, V lost 6 bases, and 10 bases had no gene match. The CDR3 loop spans 13 amino acids.

The rearrangement uses TRBV7-3 and TRBJ2-1; 7 positions match TRBD2. Germline lookup yields CDR1 SGHTA and CDR2 FQGTGA. The CDR3 has 14 residues. Germline trimming cut 6 bases from V and 9 bases from J; bases unmatched to any gene: 11. In DNA, the CDR3 is TGTGCCAGCAGGAGCGGGGAAAAGAGACCTGAGCAGTTCTTC. Its protein is CASRSGEKRPEQFF.

The chain carries TRBV12-2 and TRBJ1-2; no DNA check was done on the table's D call, TRBD1. TRBV12-2 is termed a pseudogene. CDR3 length: 13 residues. The DNA for the CDR3 is TGTGCAAGTAGAGAGACAGGGGGCTTTGGCTACACCTTC. Protein sequence: CASRETGGFGYTF.